One sample yielded the 9 T cell receptor beta chains listed below, sequenced in a study of cytotoxic CD8 clonotypes in ibrutinib-treated CLL. The data were produced by immunoSEQ multiplex PCR, yet TCRdb's version contains in-frame clones alone and is incomplete. In the table there are under 200,000 clones, more than 80% of which are singletons. Sequencing was performed on PBMCs, taken after 24 months of ibrutinib treatment. Receptors originate from a human donor with chronic lymphocytic leukemia.

This rearrangement joins TRBV4-2 to TRBJ1-5, with TRBD1 as a possible D gene (6 bases). V was cut by 4 bases and J by 5 bases, with 18 bases left in between. This CDR3 spans 16 amino acids. CDR1 and CDR2 from the germline V gene are LGHNA and YNFKEQ. CDR3 sequence (DNA): TGTGCCAGCAGCCCGCAGGGGAAACCGGGGGATCAGCCCCAGCATTTT. Its protein is CASSPQGKPGDQPQHF.

This clone has only a few counts. The rearrangement joins TRBV19 to TRBJ1-1; tentatively, D is TRBD1 (5 bases). The CDR3 totals 17 residues. CDR1 is LNHDA and CDR2 is SQIVND in the germline V gene (reference sequence). The V gene lost 5 bases and the J gene lost 4 bases, with 23 bases spanning the gap. As DNA, the CDR3 is TGTGCCAGTAGTCCGATCGGCGCGGGGCCCTATCTCACTGAAGCTTTCTTT. As protein: CASSPIGAGPYLTEAFF.

This chain joins TRBV4-3 and TRBJ1-1; 9 bases match TRBD1. The trim removed 6 bases at V and 0 bases at J, leaving 2 bases unmatched. Germline lookup yields CDR1 LGHNA and CDR2 YSLEER. This CDR3 comprises 14 residues. This chain's CDR3 is CASSRDRVNTEAFF. The CDR3 DNA reads as TGCGCCAGCAGTCGGGACAGGGTGAACACTGAAGCTTTCTTT.

The rearrangement uses TRBV11-2 and TRBJ2-5, with 11 bases that match TRBD2. The germline gives CDR1 SGHAT, CDR2 FQNNGV. V lost 6 bases and J lost 3; bases outside the gene matches: 3. The CDR3 loop spans 14 amino acids. The CDR3 DNA sequence: TGTGCCAGCAGGCCGACTAGCGGGGAAGAGACCCAGTACTTC. Residues: CASRPTSGEETQYF.

J is TRBJ1-2 and V is TRBV30; D not resolved. V was pared by 4 bases and J by 7 bases, with 4 bases between. Germline V lookup: CDR1 GTSNPN, CDR2 SVGIG (reference sequence). This CDR3 has 9 amino acids. Here the CDR3 reads CAWMPGYTF. In nucleotides, the CDR3 is TGTGCCTGGATGCCTGGCTACACCTTC.

The J gene is TRBJ2-1, the V gene TRBV5-1, with a tentative D call TRBD1 (6 bases). The CDR3 length is 16 residues. Trimming cost V 3 bases and J 6 bases, with 19 bases left between them. Germline loops: CDR1 SGHRS, CDR2 YFSETQ. CDR3 nucleotide sequence: TGCGCCAGCAGCTCCGGACAGAGCTTTAGGGGCAATGAGCAGTTCTTC. This sequence encodes CASSSGQSFRGNEQFF.

The chain employs TRBV5-8 and TRBJ1-2; 10 bases map to TRBD1. V gave up 3 bases and J gave up 3 bases; unmatched junction bases: 2. The CDR3 is made up of 14 amino acids. CDR1 and CDR2 (germline): SGHTS, YDEGEE. CDR3 amino acids: CASSSTGGYYGYTF. In DNA form, the CDR3 reads TGTGCCAGCAGCTCGACAGGGGGCTACTATGGCTACACCTTC.

This chain joins TRBV19 and TRBJ1-2; 7 positions match TRBD1. V dropped 7 bases and J dropped 1; count of bases not matched to a gene: 12. This CDR3 spans 16 amino acids. The germline CDR1 and CDR2 sequences are LNHDA and SQIVND (reference sequence). CDR3 DNA: TGTGCCAGTACCGGACCCGGGACAGAGTTTAACTATGGCTACACCTTC. This encodes CASTGPGTEFNYGYTF. Full variable domain (remainder filled in from reference TRBV19 and TRBJ1-2): DGGITQSPKYLFRKEGQNVTLSCEQNLNHDAMYWYRQDPGQGLRLIYYSQIVNDFQKGDIAEGYSVSREKKESFPLTVTSAQKNPTAFYLCASTGPGTEFNYGYTFGSGTRLTVV.

In its sample, this clone was seen once. The chain carries TRBV11-2 and TRBJ1-2, with D possibly matching TRBD1 (5 bases). V gave up 7 bases and J gave up 6 bases, with 18 bases separating them. The CDR3 consists of 14 residues. In germline, CDR1 is SGHAT, CDR2 FQNNGV. CDR3 amino acids: CASMGQGLTDGYTF. The CDR3, as DNA: TGTGCCAGCATGGGGCAGGGCCTAACGGATGGCTACACCTTC.